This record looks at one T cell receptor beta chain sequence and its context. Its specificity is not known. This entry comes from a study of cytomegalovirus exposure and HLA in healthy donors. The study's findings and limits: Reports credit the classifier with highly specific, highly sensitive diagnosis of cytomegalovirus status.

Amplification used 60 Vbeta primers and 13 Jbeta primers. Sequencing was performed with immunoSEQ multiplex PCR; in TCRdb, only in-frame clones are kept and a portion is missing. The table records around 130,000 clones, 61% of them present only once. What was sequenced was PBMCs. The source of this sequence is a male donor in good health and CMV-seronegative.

The CDR3 coding sequence is TGTGCCAGCAGTGAATCGGGAGAGACCCAGTACTTC. It yields the protein CASSESGETQYF. V gene TRBV6-1 combines with J gene TRBJ2-5; D is undetermined. The CDR3 runs 12 residues. V lost 2 bases to trimming and J lost 4 bases, with 5 bases between them. Germline V gives CDR1 MNHNS, CDR2 SASEGT.